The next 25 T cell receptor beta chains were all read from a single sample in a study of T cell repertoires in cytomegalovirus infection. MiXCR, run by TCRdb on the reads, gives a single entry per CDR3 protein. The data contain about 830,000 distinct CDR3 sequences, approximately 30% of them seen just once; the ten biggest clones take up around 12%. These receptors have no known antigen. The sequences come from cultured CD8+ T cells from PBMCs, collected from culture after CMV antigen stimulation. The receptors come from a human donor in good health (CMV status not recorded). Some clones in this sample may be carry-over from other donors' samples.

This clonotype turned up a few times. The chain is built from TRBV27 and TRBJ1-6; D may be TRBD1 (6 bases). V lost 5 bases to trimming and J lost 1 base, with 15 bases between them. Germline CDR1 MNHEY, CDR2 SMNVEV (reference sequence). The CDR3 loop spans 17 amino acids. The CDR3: CASSGNRVLSYNSPLHF. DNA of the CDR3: TGTGCCAGCAGTGGGAACAGGGTGTTGTCCTATAATTCACCCCTCCACTTT.

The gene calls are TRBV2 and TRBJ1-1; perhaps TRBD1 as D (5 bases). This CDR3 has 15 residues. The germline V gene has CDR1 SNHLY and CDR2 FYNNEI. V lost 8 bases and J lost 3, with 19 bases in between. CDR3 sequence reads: CASRRWGVRDTEAFF. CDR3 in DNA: TGTGCCAGCCGCCGATGGGGGGTGAGGGACACTGAAGCTTTCTTT. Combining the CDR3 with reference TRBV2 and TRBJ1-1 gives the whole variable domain EPEVTQTPSHQVTQMGQEVILRCVPISNHLYFYWYRQILGQKVEFLVSFYNNEISEKSEIFDDQFSVERPDGSNFTLKIRSTKLEDSAMYFCASRRWGVRDTEAFFGQGTRLTVV.

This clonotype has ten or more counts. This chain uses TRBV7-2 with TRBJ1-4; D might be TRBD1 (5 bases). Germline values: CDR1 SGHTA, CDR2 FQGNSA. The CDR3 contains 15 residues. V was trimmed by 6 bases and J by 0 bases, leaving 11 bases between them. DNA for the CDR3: TGTGCCAGCAGGCCCGGGGGAGCAACTAATGAAAAACTGTTTTTT. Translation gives CASRPGGATNEKLFF.

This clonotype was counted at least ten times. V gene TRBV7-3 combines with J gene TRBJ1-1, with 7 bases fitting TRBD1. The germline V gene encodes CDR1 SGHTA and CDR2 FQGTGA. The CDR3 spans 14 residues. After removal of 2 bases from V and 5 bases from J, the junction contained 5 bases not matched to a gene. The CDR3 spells CASSLGPRGTEAFF. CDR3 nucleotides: TGTGCCAGCAGCTTAGGACCCAGGGGGACTGAAGCTTTCTTT.

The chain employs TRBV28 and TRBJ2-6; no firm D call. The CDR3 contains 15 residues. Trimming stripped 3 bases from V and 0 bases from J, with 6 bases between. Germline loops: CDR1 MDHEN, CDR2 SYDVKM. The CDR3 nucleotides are TGTGCCAGCAGTTTCCCGCGCTCTGGGGCCAACGTCCTGACTTTC. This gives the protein CASSFPRSGANVLTF.

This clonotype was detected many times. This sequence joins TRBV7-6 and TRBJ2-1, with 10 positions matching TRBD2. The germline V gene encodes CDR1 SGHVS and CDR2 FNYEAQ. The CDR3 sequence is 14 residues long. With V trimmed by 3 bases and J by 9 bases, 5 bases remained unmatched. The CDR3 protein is CASSFSGGPAEQFF. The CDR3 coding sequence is TGTGCCAGCAGCTTTAGCGGGGGGCCGGCTGAGCAGTTCTTC.

CDR3 nucleotides: TGTGCCAGCAGCCGGATTGGACAGAAGGAGGAGCAGTACTTC. It is translated as CASSRIGQKEEQYF. The chain has TRBV5-8 and TRBJ2-7, with a weak D call TRBD1 (6 bases). V was clipped by 4 bases and J by 7 bases, with 18 bases between them. The germline V gene encodes CDR1 SGHTS and CDR2 YDEGEE. CDR3 length equals 14 residues.

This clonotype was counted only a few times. CDR3: CASSLYVSSGNTIYF. The CDR3 DNA is TGTGCCAGCAGCTTATACGTGAGCTCTGGAAACACCATATATTTT. This chain connects TRBV7-2 to TRBJ1-3; D not certain. Germline CDR1 reads SGHTA; CDR2 reads FQGNSA. This CDR3 has 15 amino acids. V lost 2 bases and J lost 0, with 8 bases in between.

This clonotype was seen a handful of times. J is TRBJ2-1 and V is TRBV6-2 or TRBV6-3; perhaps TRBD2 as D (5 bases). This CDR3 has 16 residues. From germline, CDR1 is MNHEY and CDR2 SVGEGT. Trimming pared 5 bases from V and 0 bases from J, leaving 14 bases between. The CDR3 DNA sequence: TGTGCCAGCAGTGCCCCCGGGGTAAGCTCCTACAATGAGCAGTTCTTC. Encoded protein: CASSAPGVSSYNEQFF.

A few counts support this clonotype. CDR3 sequence (DNA): TGTGCCAGCAGTCCGGGGGCCAACTGGGGCGCTTTCTTT. It translates to CASSPGANWGAFF. V gene TRBV27 combines with J gene TRBJ1-1; a possible D gene is TRBD1 (6 bases). The V end was cut by 5 bases, the J end by 11 bases, with 18 bases between. The CDR3 sequence is 13 residues long. Germline V gives CDR1 MNHEY, CDR2 SMNVEV (reference sequence).

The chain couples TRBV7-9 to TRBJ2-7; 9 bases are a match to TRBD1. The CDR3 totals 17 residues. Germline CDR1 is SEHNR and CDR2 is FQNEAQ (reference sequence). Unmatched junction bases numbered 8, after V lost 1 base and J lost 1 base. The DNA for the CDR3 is TGTGCCAGCAGCTTAGGAGAGGACAGGGGACCGTCCTACGAGCAGTACTTC. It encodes CASSLGEDRGPSYEQYF.

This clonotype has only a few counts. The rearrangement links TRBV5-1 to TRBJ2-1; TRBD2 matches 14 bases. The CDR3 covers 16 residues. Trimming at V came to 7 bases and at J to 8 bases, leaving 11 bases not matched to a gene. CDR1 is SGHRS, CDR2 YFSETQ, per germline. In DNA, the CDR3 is TGCGCCAGCCACCCGGGACTAGCGGGGGCTGGAGATGAGCAGTTCTTC. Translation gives CASHPGLAGAGDEQFF.

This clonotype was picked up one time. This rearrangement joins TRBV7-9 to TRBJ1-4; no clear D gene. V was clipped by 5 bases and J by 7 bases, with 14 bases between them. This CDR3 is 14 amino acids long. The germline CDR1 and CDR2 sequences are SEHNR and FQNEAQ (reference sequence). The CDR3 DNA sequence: TGTGCCAGCAGCACACTGGTTTTCGGTGAAAAACTGTTTTTT. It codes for CASSTLVFGEKLFF.

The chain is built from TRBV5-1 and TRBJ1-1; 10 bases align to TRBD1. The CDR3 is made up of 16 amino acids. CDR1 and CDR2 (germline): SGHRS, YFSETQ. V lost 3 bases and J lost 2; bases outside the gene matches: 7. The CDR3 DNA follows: TGCGCCAGCAGCTCTTCCGGGACAGGGGCTAACACTGAAGCTTTCTTT. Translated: CASSSSGTGANTEAFF.

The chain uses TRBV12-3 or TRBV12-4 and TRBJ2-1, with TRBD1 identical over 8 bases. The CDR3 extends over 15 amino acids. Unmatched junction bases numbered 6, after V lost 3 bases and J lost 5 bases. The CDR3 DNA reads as TGTGCCAGCAGTTTCGGCAGGGGGCCGGACAATGAGCAGTTCTTC. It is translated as CASSFGRGPDNEQFF.

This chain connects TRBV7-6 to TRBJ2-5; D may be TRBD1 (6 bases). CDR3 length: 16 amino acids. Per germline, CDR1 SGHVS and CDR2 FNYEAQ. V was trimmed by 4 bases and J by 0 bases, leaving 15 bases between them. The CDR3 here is CASSSPREGDQETQYF. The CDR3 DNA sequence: TGTGCCAGCAGCTCCCCTAGAGAGGGGGACCAAGAGACCCAGTACTTC.

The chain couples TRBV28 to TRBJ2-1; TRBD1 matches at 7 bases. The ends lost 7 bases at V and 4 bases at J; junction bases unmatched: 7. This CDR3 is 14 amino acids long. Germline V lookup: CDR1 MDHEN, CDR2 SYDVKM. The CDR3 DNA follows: TGTGCCAGCATAGACCGGGACAGTTACAATGAGCAGTTCTTC. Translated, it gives CASIDRDSYNEQFF.

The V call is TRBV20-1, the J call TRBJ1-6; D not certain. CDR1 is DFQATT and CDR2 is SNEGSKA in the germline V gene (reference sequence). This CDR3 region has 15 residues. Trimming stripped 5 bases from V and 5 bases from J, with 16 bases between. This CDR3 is CSAVGRDANNSPLHF. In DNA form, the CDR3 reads TGCAGTGCTGTCGGGCGAGATGCCAATAATTCACCCCTCCACTTT.

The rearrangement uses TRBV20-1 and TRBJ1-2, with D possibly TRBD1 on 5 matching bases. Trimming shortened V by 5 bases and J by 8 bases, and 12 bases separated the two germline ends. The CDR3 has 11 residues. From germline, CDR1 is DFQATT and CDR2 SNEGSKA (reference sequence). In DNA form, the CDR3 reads TGCAGTGCTGAAACAGGTCGGGGCTACACCTTC. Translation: CSAETGRGYTF.

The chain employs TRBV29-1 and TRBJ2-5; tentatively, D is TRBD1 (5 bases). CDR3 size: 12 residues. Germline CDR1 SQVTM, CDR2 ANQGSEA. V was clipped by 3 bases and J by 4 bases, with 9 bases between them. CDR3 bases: TGCAGCGTTGACAGGGAACTAGAGACCCAGTACTTC. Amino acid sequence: CSVDRELETQYF.

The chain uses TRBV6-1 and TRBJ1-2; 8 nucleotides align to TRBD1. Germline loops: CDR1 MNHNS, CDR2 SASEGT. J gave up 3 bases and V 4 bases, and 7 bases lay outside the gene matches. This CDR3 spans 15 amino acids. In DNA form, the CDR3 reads TGTGCCAGCAGTGTCTTTGGACAGGGATACTATGGCTACACCTTC. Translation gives CASSVFGQGYYGYTF.

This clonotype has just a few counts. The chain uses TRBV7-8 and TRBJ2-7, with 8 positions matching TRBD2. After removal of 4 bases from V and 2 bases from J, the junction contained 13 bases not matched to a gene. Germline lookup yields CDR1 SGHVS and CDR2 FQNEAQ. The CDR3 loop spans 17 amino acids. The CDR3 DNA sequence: TGTGCCAGCAGCTCGGGGGGGGGAGGAGGGTTGACCTACGAGCAGTACGTC. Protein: CASSSGGGGGLTYEQYV.

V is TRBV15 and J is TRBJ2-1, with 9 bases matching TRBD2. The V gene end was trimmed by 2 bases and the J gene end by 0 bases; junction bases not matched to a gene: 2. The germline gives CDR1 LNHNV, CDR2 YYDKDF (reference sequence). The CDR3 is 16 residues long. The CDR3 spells CATSRSGGSSYNEQFF. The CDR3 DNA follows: TGTGCCACCAGCAGAAGCGGGGGGAGCTCCTACAATGAGCAGTTCTTC.

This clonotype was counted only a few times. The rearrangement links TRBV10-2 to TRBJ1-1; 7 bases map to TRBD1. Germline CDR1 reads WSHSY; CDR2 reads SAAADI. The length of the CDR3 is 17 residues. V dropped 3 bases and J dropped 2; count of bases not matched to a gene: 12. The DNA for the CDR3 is TGCGCCAGCAGTGATCCCTTACGACAGGGTAGCAACACTGAAGCTTTCTTT. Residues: CASSDPLRQGSNTEAFF.

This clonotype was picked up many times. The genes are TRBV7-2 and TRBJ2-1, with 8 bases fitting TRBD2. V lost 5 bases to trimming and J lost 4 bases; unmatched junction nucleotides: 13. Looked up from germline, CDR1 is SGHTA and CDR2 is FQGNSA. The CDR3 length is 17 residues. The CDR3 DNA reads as TGTGCCAGCAGCCCTTGGGTCGGGGGGGGCCAATACAATGAGCAGTTCTTC. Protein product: CASSPWVGGGQYNEQFF. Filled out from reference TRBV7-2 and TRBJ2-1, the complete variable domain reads GAGVSQSPSNKVTEKGKDVELRCDPISGHTALYWYRQSLGQGLEFLIYFQGNSAPDKSGLPSDRFSAERTGGSVSTLTIQRTQQEDSAVYLCASSPWVGGGQYNEQFFGPGTRLTVL.